These 11 T cell receptor beta chains were all obtained from the same sample, sequenced in a study of blood T cell repertoires in COVID-19. Clones were read by immunoSEQ multiplex PCR, and TCRdb kept only the in-frame ones, dropping some. The repertoire consists of about 55,000 clones, with approximately 82% occurring once and the leading ten covering approximately 6%. Input material: peripheral blood. The receptor set was obtained from a human donor in a cohort sampled during active or convalescent COVID-19.

The rearrangement links TRBV2 to TRBJ1-6, with 9 bases matching TRBD1. The CDR3 spans 14 residues. Per the germline V gene, CDR1 is SNHLY and CDR2 is FYNNEI. The ends lost 8 bases at V and 6 bases at J; junction bases unmatched: 5. The CDR3 sequence is CASAGQGVNSPLHF. For the CDR3, the DNA is TGTGCCAGCGCGGGACAGGGAGTTAATTCACCCCTCCACTTT.

The J gene is TRBJ2-1, the V gene TRBV15; tentatively, D is TRBD1 (5 bases). Germline V CDR1 and CDR2: LNHNV, YYDKDF (reference sequence). Deletions cut 3 bases from V and 5 bases from J, with 17 bases between. The CDR3 has 16 residues. The CDR3 DNA reads TGTGCCACCAGCAGTAAGCTAGACAGCCAAAACAATGAGCAGTTCTTC. This translates into CATSSKLDSQNNEQFF.

J is TRBJ2-2 and V is TRBV5-1; TRBD2 aligns across 10 bases. V lost 0 bases, J lost 7 bases, and 9 bases stayed unmatched. The CDR3 runs to 17 residues. Germline lookup yields CDR1 SGHRS and CDR2 YFSETQ. The CDR3 nucleotides are TGCGCCAGCAGCTTGGCCTCTAGCGGGGGCCTACTCGGGGAGCTGTTTTTT. Its translation: CASSLASSGGLLGELFF.

The V call is TRBV11-2, the J call TRBJ1-5, with D possibly being TRBD1 (5 bases). Germline assignment: CDR1 SGHAT and CDR2 FQNNGV. This CDR3 has 17 amino acids. V lost 0 bases, J lost 0 bases, and 12 bases lay in between. The CDR3 DNA is TGTGCCAGCAGCTTAGATCGTTGGGGGGGTAGCAATCAGCCCCAGCATTTT. As protein: CASSLDRWGGSNQPQHF.

This clone occurred a few times. The V and J genes are TRBV5-4 and TRBJ1-2; 8 bases map to TRBD1. After removal of 4 bases from V and 4 bases from J, the junction contained 9 bases not matched to a gene. Germline V CDR1 and CDR2: SGHNT, YYREEE (reference sequence). The CDR3 is 15 amino acids. The CDR3, as DNA: TGTGCCAGCAGCCGCGGACAGGGAGGTAGCTATGGCTACACCTTC. It is translated as CASSRGQGGSYGYTF.

The V gene is TRBV10-3, the J gene TRBJ2-5; D is perhaps TRBD1 (6 bases). Trimming cost V 6 bases and J 5 bases, with 13 bases left between them. The CDR3 is 13 amino acids. Germline V gene data show CDR1 as ENHRY and CDR2 as SYGVKD. The CDR3 sequence: CAISSGVAETQYF. The CDR3 coding sequence is TGTGCCATCAGCTCAGGGGTCGCGGAGACCCAGTACTTC.

The chain is built from TRBV6-6 and TRBJ1-1; 11 bases align to TRBD1. The length of the CDR3 is 18 residues. The J segment lost 5 bases and the V segment lost 5 bases, leaving 16 bases of the junction unmatched. CDR1 MNHNY and CDR2 SVGAGI come from the germline V gene (reference sequence). CDR3 protein: CASSLKAGMGQGVTEAFF. In nucleotides, the CDR3 is TGTGCCAGCAGTCTAAAGGCTGGTATGGGACAGGGGGTAACTGAAGCTTTCTTT.

The CDR3 DNA sequence: TGTGCCAGCAGCGTCGAAACCGGGGCCTACGAGCAGTACTTC. Translated, it gives CASSVETGAYEQYF. V usage is TRBV7-9 and J usage is TRBJ2-7, with D maybe TRBD2 (5 bases). Germline CDR1 reads SEHNR; CDR2 reads FQNEAQ (reference sequence). Trimming removed 5 bases from V and 2 bases from J, with 13 bases in between. This CDR3 is built from 14 residues.

The chain combines TRBV29-1 with TRBJ1-1; D is unresolved. There are 13 residues in the CDR3. CDR1 is SQVTM and CDR2 is ANQGSEA in the germline V gene. V lost 1 base to trimming and J lost 0 bases, with 6 bases between them. CDR3 in amino acids: CSVEGQMNTEAFF. CDR3 DNA: TGCAGCGTTGAAGGCCAGATGAACACTGAAGCTTTCTTT.

The gene calls are TRBV5-6 and TRBJ2-2; TRBD1 aligns across 7 bases. Trimming cost V 3 bases and J 3 bases; bases outside gene matches: 5. The CDR3 is 15 amino acids. Germline values: CDR1 SGHDT, CDR2 YYEEEE. The CDR3 DNA reads as TGTGCCAGCAGCTGGACGGGACAGTACACCGGGGAGCTGTTTTTT. Translated: CASSWTGQYTGELFF.

CDR3 DNA: TGTGCCAGCTCACCCCCCGGGGGGATATACAATGAGCAGTTCTTC. Amino acids: CASSPPGGIYNEQFF. This sequence joins TRBV18 and TRBJ2-1, with 7 bases that match TRBD2. This CDR3 is 15 amino acids long. Germline V gene sequence: CDR1 KGHSH, CDR2 LQKENI. Germline trimming cut 3 bases from V and 4 bases from J; bases unmatched to any gene: 6.